The rows below give T cell receptor beta chains drawn from one sample of a study of blood T cell repertoires in COVID-19. The protocol was immunoSEQ multiplex PCR, while the TCRdb copy is restricted to in-frame clones and leaves out a portion. The repertoire holds approximately 450,000 clones, with around 88% as singletons. The sequenced sample consisted of peripheral blood. The receptors originated from a woman under 40 with acute or convalescent COVID-19. Both conserved end residues are part of each CDR3. D genes are given only for firm matches. Size values are once, few and many counts, or a class for expanded clones, and some rows have none.

V gene: TRBV5-5; clone size: .; D gene: .; J gene: TRBJ1-5; CDR3 protein: CASSSTGGTNQPQHF; CDR3 DNA: TGTGCCAGCAGCAGCACGGGGGGCACGAATCAGCCCCAGCATTTT
V gene: TRBV6-8; clone size: .; D gene: TRBD1; J gene: TRBJ1-4; CDR3 protein: CALGIILRQRLTTGTNEKLFF; CDR3 DNA: TGTGCCCTAGGGATTATATTGCGCCAGCGTCTCACGACAGGGACTAATGAAAAACTGTTTTTT
V gene: TRBV24-1; clone size: few; D gene: TRBD1; J gene: TRBJ1-5; CDR3 protein: CATRTQGPLESNQPQHF; CDR3 DNA: TGTGCCACTCGAACACAGGGGCCCCTCGAATCCAATCAGCCCCAGCATTTT
V gene: TRBV30; clone size: .; D gene: TRBD1; J gene: TRBJ1-4; CDR3 protein: CAWSPSTGMNEKLFF; CDR3 DNA: TGTGCCTGGAGTCCCTCGACAGGGATGAATGAAAAACTGTTTTTT
V gene: TRBV30; clone size: few; D gene: .; J gene: TRBJ2-5; CDR3 protein: CAWNKLGAQETQYF; CDR3 DNA: TGTGCCTGGAACAAGCTTGGGGCGCAAGAGACCCAGTACTTC
V gene: TRBV2; clone size: .; D gene: TRBD2; J gene: TRBJ2-5; CDR3 protein: CASSYNGLAPETQYF; CDR3 DNA: TGTGCCAGCAGCTATAACGGACTAGCCCCCGAGACCCAGTACTTC
V gene: TRBV30; clone size: .; D gene: .; J gene: TRBJ1-2; CDR3 protein: CAWRYSGARGYTF; CDR3 DNA: TGTGCCTGGAGATATTCTGGGGCTCGTGGCTACACCTTC
V gene: TRBV30; clone size: .; D gene: TRBD1; J gene: TRBJ1-4; CDR3 protein: CAWGTGLGEKLFF; CDR3 DNA: TGTGCCTGGGGGACAGGGCTTGGAGAAAAACTGTTTTTT
V gene: TRBV25-1; clone size: .; D gene: .; J gene: TRBJ2-3; CDR3 protein: CASSPSDTADTQYF; CDR3 DNA: TGTGCCAGCAGTCCTTCGGACACCGCAGATACGCAGTATTTT
V gene: TRBV9; clone size: .; D gene: .; J gene: TRBJ1-4; CDR3 protein: CASSPRGTVENEKLFF; CDR3 DNA: TGTGCCAGCAGCCCCCGGGGTACAGTAGAAAATGAAAAACTGTTTTTT
V gene: TRBV6-5; clone size: .; D gene: TRBD2; J gene: TRBJ2-6; CDR3 protein: CASRGEGTRANVLTF; CDR3 DNA: TGTGCCAGCAGGGGGGAGGGTACTAGGGCCAACGTCCTGACTTTC
V gene: TRBV9; clone size: .; D gene: TRBD2; J gene: TRBJ2-5; CDR3 protein: CASSDGTSGGREQETQYF; CDR3 DNA: TGTGCCAGCAGCGACGGGACTAGCGGGGGAAGGGAACAAGAGACCCAGTACTTC
V gene: TRBV2; clone size: few; D gene: TRBD1; J gene: TRBJ2-2; CDR3 protein: CASRGTGRQTGELFF; CDR3 DNA: TGTGCCAGCAGGGGGACAGGAAGGCAGACCGGGGAGCTGTTTTTT
V gene: TRBV28; clone size: .; D gene: .; J gene: TRBJ1-2; CDR3 protein: CATYRNGYTF; CDR3 DNA: TGTGCCACCTACAGAAATGGCTACACCTTC
V gene: TRBV30; clone size: .; D gene: TRBD1; J gene: TRBJ2-5; CDR3 protein: CAWSRQGETQYF; CDR3 DNA: TGTGCCTGGAGCCGACAGGGAGAGACCCAGTACTTC
V gene: TRBV5-8; clone size: .; D gene: .; J gene: TRBJ1-1; CDR3 protein: CASSLYSSVTEAFF; CDR3 DNA: TGTGCCAGCAGCTTGTATAGTTCGGTCACTGAAGCTTTCTTT
V gene: TRBV7-3; clone size: .; D gene: TRBD2; J gene: TRBJ2-1; CDR3 protein: CASSSSGGADEQFF; CDR3 DNA: TGTGCCAGCAGCTCAAGCGGGGGGGCCGATGAGCAGTTCTTC
V gene: TRBV11-1; clone size: .; D gene: .; J gene: TRBJ2-7; CDR3 protein: CASSYQGQHYEQYF; CDR3 DNA: TGTGCCAGCAGCTATCAGGGTCAGCACTACGAGCAGTACTTC
V gene: TRBV3-1/TRBV3-2; clone size: .; D gene: TRBD1; J gene: TRBJ1-1; CDR3 protein: CASSQDRWDRVLNTEAFF; CDR3 DNA: TGTGCCAGCAGCCAAGATAGGTGGGACAGGGTTCTGAACACTGAAGCTTTCTTT
V gene: TRBV7-9; clone size: .; D gene: TRBD1; J gene: TRBJ1-2; CDR3 protein: CASSPDRANYGYTF; CDR3 DNA: TGTGCCAGCAGCCCGGACAGGGCTAACTATGGCTACACCTTC
V gene: TRBV19; clone size: once; D gene: .; J gene: TRBJ1-6; CDR3 protein: CASSAAAGQYSPLHF; CDR3 DNA: TGTGCCAGTAGCGCGGCCGCGGGGCAATATTCACCCCTCCACTTT
V gene: TRBV9; clone size: .; D gene: .; J gene: TRBJ1-4; CDR3 protein: CASSVMASAGEKLFF; CDR3 DNA: TGTGCCAGCAGCGTAATGGCCTCGGCAGGTGAAAAACTGTTTTTT
V gene: TRBV5-1; clone size: .; D gene: .; J gene: TRBJ1-4; CDR3 protein: CASSPDRGKLFF; CDR3 DNA: TGCGCCAGCAGCCCTGATCGGGGAAAACTGTTTTTT
V gene: TRBV20-1; clone size: .; D gene: .; J gene: TRBJ2-5; CDR3 protein: CSVTVQETQYF; CDR3 DNA: TGCAGTGTCACAGTACAAGAGACCCAGTACTTC
V gene: TRBV7-3; clone size: .; D gene: .; J gene: TRBJ1-1; CDR3 protein: CASTLGGSNTEAFF; CDR3 DNA: TGTGCCAGCACCCTCGGGGGATCGAACACTGAAGCTTTCTTT
V gene: TRBV28; clone size: .; D gene: TRBD2; J gene: TRBJ2-1; CDR3 protein: CASSFPPASGGHRRTYNEQFF; CDR3 DNA: TGTGCCAGCAGTTTCCCCCCCGCTAGCGGGGGCCATCGGAGAACTTACAATGAGCAGTTCTTC
V gene: TRBV19; clone size: .; D gene: .; J gene: TRBJ1-1; CDR3 protein: CASSIGDAGARAFF; CDR3 DNA: TGTGCCAGTAGTATAGGGGATGCGGGGGCCCGAGCTTTCTTT
V gene: TRBV5-4; clone size: .; D gene: .; J gene: TRBJ2-2; CDR3 protein: CASSSTREGAGELFF; CDR3 DNA: TGTGCCAGCAGCTCGACTAGGGAAGGGGCCGGGGAGCTGTTTTTT
V gene: TRBV5-5; clone size: .; D gene: .; J gene: TRBJ1-2; CDR3 protein: CASSFGPQDGYTF; CDR3 DNA: TGTGCCAGCAGCTTCGGCCCCCAGGATGGCTACACCTTC
V gene: TRBV5-1; clone size: .; D gene: .; J gene: TRBJ1-6; CDR3 protein: CASSGSGTGSPLHF; CDR3 DNA: TGCGCCAGCAGCGGATCAGGGACTGGTTCACCCCTCCACTTT
V gene: TRBV27; clone size: .; D gene: .; J gene: TRBJ1-5; CDR3 protein: CASGQPHSNQPQHF; CDR3 DNA: TGTGCCAGCGGGCAGCCACATAGCAATCAGCCCCAGCATTTT
V gene: TRBV20-1; clone size: .; D gene: .; J gene: TRBJ2-3; CDR3 protein: CSATSTDTQYF; CDR3 DNA: TGCAGTGCTACTAGCACAGATACGCAGTATTTT
V gene: TRBV2; clone size: .; D gene: .; J gene: TRBJ1-6; CDR3 protein: CASSVQTGLMDSPLHF; CDR3 DNA: TGTGCCAGCAGTGTCCAAACAGGGCTGATGGATTCACCCCTCCACTTT
V gene: TRBV5-5; clone size: .; D gene: .; J gene: TRBJ1-2; CDR3 protein: CASSSTVTYGYTF; CDR3 DNA: TGTGCCAGCAGCTCGACAGTGACCTATGGCTACACCTTC